The 5 T cell receptor beta chains reported below all come from one sample, sequenced in a study of T cells in severe cutaneous drug reactions. Bulk and single-cell libraries used iRepertoire multiplex PCR with TCR subtype-specific primers. No DNA is given; TCRdb re-called the multiplex PCR reads and lists each CDR3 protein once. Recorded for this sample: more than 20,000 distinct CDR3 sequences. The donors had carbamazepine-induced Stevens-Johnson syndrome or toxic epidermal necrolysis. Input material: PBMCs. These receptors were collected from a human donor with toxic epidermal necrolysis, a severe cutaneous drug reaction.

This chain joins TRBV2 and TRBJ2-5. Germline V gene data show CDR1 as SNHLY and CDR2 as FYNNEI. This CDR3 is 14 amino acids long. The CDR3 sequence is CASTPWSAKETQYF.

This clonotype ranks as medium-sized in terms of frequency. V and J are TRBV2 and TRBJ2-1; TCRdb returns TRBD1, unconfirmable since there is no DNA. Germline V lookup: CDR1 SNHLY, CDR2 FYNNEI. This CDR3 is built from 13 residues. The CDR3 is CASRGVSYNEQFF. The full variable domain, completed using reference TRBV2 and TRBJ2-1, is EPEVTQTPSHQVTQMGQEVILRCVPISNHLYFYWYRQILGQKVEFLVSFYNNEISEKSEIFDDQFSVERPDGSNFTLKIRSTKLEDSAMYFCASRGVSYNEQFFGPGTRLTVL.

This chain uses TRBV5-4 with TRBJ2-5. CDR3 length: 14 amino acids. Looked up from germline, CDR1 is SGHNT and CDR2 is YYREEE (reference sequence). CDR3: CASSSREVGETQYF.

The CDR3 loop is CASSLVAGPYNEQFF. The chain has TRBV7-9 and TRBJ2-1; TCRdb calls TRBD2, which cannot be checked without DNA. There are 15 residues in the CDR3. Germline V lookup: CDR1 SEHNR, CDR2 FQNEAQ (reference sequence).

The gene calls are TRBV7-9 and TRBJ2-1; the TRBD2 assignment by TCRdb is unverifiable without DNA. This CDR3 region has 14 residues. Germline lookup yields CDR1 SEHNR and CDR2 FQNEAQ (reference sequence). CDR3 sequence: CASSLAPRGNEQFF.